A few counts support the clone carrying this T cell receptor beta chain. Sequencing was performed with immunoSEQ multiplex PCR; in TCRdb, only in-frame clones are kept and a portion is missing. The table shows nearly 7,000 clones, with approximately 88% occurring only once. Trimming took 5 bases from V and 0 from J, leaving 7 bases between them. CDR3 size: 13 residues. The germline V gene encodes CDR1 MDHEN and CDR2 SYDVKM. This sample was included in a study of blood T cell repertoires in COVID-19. Across the whole study: Sample material is recorded as cDNA or gDNA derived from T cells, B-cell-depleted T cells, or PBMCs.

The genes are TRBV28 and TRBJ1-2, with unresolved D. This TCR came from a human donor in a cohort sampled during active COVID-19. Sequencing was done on a sample of peripheral blood. CDR3 nucleotides: TGTGCCAGCAGTCCTCAGGCTAACTATGGCTACACCTTC. Protein sequence: CASSPQANYGYTF.